By share, the clone carrying this T cell receptor beta chain ranks as medium-sized (0.01 to 0.1%). The CDR3 spans 14 residues. V lost 4 bases and J lost 5; bases outside the gene matches: 7. Germline V lookup: CDR1 KGHSH, CDR2 LQKENI. Per the study methods: The assay estimated nucleated cells by amplifying reference gene primers. Measured with immunoSEQ multiplex PCR; TCRdb has only the in-frame clones, and not every one. Clone size and the V and J calls come from that table; the DNA yielded D and trimming. The sample includes fewer than 35,000 clones, roughly 90% of them seen just once. This entry is derived from a study of blood T cell repertoires in COVID-19.

V usage is TRBV18 and J usage is TRBJ1-2, with TRBD1 identical over 7 bases. The sequenced sample was peripheral blood. This TCR derives from a man aged 60-69 years with acute or convalescent COVID-19. CDR3 sequence (DNA): TGTGCCAGCTCACAAGGACAGGAGCGGTATGGCTACACCTTC. Translation: CASSQGQERYGYTF.